This record covers a single TCR beta chain. Its antigen remains unknown. Reverse transcribing all isolated RNA meant expressed TCRB transcripts were sequenced. This table comes from immunoSEQ multiplex PCR, and its TCRdb copy is limited to in-frame clones, with some not included. The data contain approximately 260,000 clones, roughly 22% of them singletons. A CD45RO/CCR7/CD25/CD127/CD95/CD27 panel sorted naive, central memory, regulatory and stem cell-like memory CD4+ cells. Trimming at V came to 7 bases and at J to 5 bases, leaving 11 bases not matched to a gene. The germline gives CDR1 SNHLY, CDR2 FYNNEI. The CDR3 loop spans 16 amino acids. This sample is drawn from a study of beta chain features in type 1 diabetes. Findings and limits, study-wide: In all four CD4+ subsets, TCRB CDR3 length was significantly, moderately reduced in type 1 diabetes.

The receptor comes from a woman in her 40s with type 1 diabetes. Sequences were obtained from naive CD4+ T cells from blood. V and J are TRBV2 and TRBJ2-5; 12 nucleotides agree with TRBD1. CDR3 bases: TGTGCCAGCATTCCCCAAGGGACAGGGGGCTCGGAGACCCAGTACTTC. Residues: CASIPQGTGGSETQYF.